The present T cell receptor (beta chain) was sequenced within a study of cytomegalovirus exposure and HLA in healthy donors. The CDR3 has 17 residues. V shed 4 bases, J shed 3 bases, and the junction held 9 bases outside the gene matches. The germline gives CDR1 MDHEN, CDR2 SYDVKM. PCR was performed using 60 Vbeta and 13 Jbeta primers. Sequencing used immunoSEQ multiplex PCR; TCRdb keeps in-frame clones, though not all of them. The sample lists 140,000 or so clones, 70% to 85% occurring once. Study outcomes and limitations: The investigators catalogued 164 TCR beta chains as cytomegalovirus-associated. Later analysis suggested most CMV-associated TCR beta chains were HLA-restricted.

This clone was picked up one time. Its antigen is still unknown. The CDR3 ends on some other residue instead of the conserved phenylalanine or tryptophan, so this is likely a read error. The clonotype comes from a woman in her sixties in good health and CMV-seropositive. The V and J genes are TRBV28 and TRBJ2-3; 11 bases fit TRBD2. Sample: PBMCs. This chain's CDR3 is CASSSPSSGRFTDTQYV. The CDR3 DNA reads TGTGCCAGCAGTTCACCCTCTAGCGGGAGGTTTACAGATACGCAGTATGTT.